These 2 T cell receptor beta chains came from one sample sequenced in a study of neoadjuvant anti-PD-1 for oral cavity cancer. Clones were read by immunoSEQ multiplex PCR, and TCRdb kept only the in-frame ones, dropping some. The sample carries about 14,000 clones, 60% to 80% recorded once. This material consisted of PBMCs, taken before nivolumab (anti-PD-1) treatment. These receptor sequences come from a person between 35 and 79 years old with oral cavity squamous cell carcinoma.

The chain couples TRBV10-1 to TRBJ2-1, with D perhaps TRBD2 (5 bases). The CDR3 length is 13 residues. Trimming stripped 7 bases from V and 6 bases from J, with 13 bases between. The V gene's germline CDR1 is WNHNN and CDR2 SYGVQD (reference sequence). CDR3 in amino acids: CASTRALGNEQFF. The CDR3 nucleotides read TGCGCCAGCACGCGGGCTCTAGGCAATGAGCAGTTCTTC.

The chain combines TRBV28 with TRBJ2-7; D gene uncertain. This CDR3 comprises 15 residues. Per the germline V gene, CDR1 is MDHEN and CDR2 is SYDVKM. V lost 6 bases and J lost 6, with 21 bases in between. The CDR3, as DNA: TGTGCCAGCAGAACCCCACGTCGGCCCTCTCTCGAGCAGTACTTC. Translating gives CASRTPRRPSLEQYF. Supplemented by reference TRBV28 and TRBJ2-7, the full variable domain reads DVKVTQSSRYLVKRTGEKVFLECVQDMDHENMFWYRQDPGLGLRLIYFSYDVKMKEKGDIPEGYSVSREKKERFSLILESASTNQTSMYLCASRTPRRPSLEQYFGPGTRLTVT.